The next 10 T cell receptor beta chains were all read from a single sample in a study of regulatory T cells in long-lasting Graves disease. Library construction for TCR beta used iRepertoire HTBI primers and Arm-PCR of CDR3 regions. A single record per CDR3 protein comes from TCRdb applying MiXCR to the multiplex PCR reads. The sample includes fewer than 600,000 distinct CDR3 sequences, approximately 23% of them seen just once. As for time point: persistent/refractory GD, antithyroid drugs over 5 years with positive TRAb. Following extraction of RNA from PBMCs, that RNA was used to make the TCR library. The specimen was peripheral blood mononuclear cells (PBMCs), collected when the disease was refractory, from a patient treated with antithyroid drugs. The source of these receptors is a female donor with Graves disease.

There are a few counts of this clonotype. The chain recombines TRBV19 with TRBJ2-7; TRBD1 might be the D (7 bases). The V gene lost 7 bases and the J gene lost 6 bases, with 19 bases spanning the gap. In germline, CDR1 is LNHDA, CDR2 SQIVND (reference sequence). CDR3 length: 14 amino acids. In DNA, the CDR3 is TGTGCCAGTACCACTGGAGGGGGCCAGGGCGAGCAGTACTTC. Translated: CASTTGGGQGEQYF.

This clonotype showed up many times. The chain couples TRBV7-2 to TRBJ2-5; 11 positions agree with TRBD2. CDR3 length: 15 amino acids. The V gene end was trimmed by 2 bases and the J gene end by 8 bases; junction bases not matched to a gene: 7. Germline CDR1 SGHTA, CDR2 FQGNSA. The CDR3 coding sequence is TGTGCCAGCAGCTTATTAGCGGGGGGGTCAGGAACCCAGTACTTC. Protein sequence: CASSLLAGGSGTQYF.

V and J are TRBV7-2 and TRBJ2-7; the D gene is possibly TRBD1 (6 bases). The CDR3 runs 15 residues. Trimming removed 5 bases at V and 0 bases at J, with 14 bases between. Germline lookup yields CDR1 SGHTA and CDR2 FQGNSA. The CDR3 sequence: CASSLTGPPSYEQYF. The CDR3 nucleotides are TGTGCCAGCAGCCTAACAGGGCCTCCCTCCTACGAGCAGTACTTC.

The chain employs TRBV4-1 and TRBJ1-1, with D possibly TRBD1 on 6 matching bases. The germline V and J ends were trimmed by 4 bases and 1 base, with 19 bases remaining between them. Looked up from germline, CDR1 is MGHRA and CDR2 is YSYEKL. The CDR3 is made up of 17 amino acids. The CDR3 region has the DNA TGCGCCAGCAGCCTGGGGACACCCCCCAAAAGGAACACTGAAGCTTTCTTT. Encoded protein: CASSLGTPPKRNTEAFF.

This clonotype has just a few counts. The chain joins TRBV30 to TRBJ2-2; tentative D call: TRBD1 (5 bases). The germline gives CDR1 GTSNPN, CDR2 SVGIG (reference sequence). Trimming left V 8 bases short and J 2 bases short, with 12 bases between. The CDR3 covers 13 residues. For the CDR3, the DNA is TGTGCCCATGACAGAAGAAACACCGGGGAGCTGTTTTTT. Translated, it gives CAHDRRNTGELFF.

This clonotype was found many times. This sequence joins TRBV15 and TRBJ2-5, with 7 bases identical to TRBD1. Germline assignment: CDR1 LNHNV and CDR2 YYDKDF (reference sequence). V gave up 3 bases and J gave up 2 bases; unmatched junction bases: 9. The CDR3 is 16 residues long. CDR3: CATSSPRDSAQETQYF. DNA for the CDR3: TGTGCCACCAGCAGCCCCCGGGACAGCGCACAAGAGACCCAGTACTTC. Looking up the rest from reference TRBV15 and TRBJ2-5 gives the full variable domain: DAMVIQNPRYQVTQFGKPVTLSCSQTLNHNVMYWYQQKSSQAPKLLFHYYDKDFNNEADTPDNFQSRRPNTSFCFLDIRSPGLGDTAMYLCATSSPRDSAQETQYFGPGTRLLVL.

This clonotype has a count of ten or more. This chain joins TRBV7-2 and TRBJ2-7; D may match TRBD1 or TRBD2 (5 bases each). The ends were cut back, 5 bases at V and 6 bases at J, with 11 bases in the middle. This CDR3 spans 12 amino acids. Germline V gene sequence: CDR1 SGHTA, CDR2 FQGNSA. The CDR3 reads CASSRPGGEQYF. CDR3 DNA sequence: TGTGCCAGCAGCCGACCTGGGGGCGAGCAGTACTTC.

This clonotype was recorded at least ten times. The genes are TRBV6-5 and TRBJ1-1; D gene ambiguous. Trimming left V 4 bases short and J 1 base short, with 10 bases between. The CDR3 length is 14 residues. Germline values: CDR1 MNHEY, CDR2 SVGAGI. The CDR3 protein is CASSFLQSNTEAFF. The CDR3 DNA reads TGTGCCAGCAGTTTCCTACAGTCGAACACTGAAGCTTTCTTT.

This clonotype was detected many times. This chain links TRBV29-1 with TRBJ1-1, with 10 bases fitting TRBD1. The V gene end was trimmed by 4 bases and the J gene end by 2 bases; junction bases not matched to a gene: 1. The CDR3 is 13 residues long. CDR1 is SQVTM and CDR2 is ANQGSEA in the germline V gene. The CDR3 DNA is TGCAGCGTTGGACAGGGGGCTAACACTGAAGCTTTCTTT. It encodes CSVGQGANTEAFF. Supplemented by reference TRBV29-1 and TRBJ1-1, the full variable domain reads SAVISQKPSRDICQRGTSLTIQCQVDSQVTMMFWYRQQPGQSLTLIATANQGSEATYESGFVIDKFPISRPNLTFSTLTVSNMSPEDSSIYLCSVGQGANTEAFFGQGTRLTVV.

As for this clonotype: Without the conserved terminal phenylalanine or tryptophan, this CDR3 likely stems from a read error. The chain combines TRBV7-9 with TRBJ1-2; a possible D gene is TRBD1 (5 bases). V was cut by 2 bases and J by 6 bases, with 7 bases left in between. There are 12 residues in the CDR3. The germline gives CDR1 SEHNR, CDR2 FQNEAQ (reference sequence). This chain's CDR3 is CASSLIRDGYTS. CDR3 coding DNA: TGTGCCAGCAGCTTAATCAGGGATGGCTACACCTCC.